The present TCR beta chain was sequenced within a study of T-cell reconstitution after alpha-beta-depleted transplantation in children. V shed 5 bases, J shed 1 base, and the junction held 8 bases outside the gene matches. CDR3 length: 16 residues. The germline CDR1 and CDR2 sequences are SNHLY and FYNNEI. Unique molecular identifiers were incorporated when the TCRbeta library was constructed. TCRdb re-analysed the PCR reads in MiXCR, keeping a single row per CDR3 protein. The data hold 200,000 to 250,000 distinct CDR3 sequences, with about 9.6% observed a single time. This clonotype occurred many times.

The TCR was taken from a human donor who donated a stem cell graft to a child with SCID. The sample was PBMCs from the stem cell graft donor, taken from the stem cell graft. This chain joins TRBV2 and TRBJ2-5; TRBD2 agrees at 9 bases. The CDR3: CASSSERGALQETQYF. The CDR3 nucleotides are TGTGCCAGCAGTTCCGAGCGGGGGGCCCTCCAAGAGACCCAGTACTTC.